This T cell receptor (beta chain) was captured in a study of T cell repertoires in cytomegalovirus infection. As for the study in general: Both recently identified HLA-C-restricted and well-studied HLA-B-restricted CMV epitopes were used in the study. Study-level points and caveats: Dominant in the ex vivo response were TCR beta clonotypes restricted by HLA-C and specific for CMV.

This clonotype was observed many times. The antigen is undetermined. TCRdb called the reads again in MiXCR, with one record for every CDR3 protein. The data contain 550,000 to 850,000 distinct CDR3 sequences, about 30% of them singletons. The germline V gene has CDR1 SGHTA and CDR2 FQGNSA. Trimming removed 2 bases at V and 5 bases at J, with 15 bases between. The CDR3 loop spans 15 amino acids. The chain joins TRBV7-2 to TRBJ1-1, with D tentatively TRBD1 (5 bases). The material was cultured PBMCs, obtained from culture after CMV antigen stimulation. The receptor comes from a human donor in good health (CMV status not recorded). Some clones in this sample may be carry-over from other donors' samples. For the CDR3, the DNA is TGTGCCAGCAGCTTACGGGCGGGGGAGGGTACTGAAGCTTTCTTT. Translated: CASSLRAGEGTEAFF.